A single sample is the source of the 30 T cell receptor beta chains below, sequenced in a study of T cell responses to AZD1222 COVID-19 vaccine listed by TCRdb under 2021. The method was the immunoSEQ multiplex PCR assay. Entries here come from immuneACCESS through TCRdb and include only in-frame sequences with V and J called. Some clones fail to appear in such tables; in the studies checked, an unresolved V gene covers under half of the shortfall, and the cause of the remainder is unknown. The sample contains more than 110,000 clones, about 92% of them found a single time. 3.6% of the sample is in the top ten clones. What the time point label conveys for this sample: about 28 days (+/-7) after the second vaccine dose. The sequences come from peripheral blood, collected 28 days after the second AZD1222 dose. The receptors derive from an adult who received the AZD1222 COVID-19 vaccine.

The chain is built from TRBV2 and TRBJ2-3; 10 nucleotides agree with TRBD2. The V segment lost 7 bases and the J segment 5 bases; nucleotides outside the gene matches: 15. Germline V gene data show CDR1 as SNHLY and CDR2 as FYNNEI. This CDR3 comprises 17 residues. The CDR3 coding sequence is TGTGCCAGCACCGACCAGGTGCTAGCGGGAGTGAGAGATACGCAGTATTTT. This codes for CASTDQVLAGVRDTQYF.

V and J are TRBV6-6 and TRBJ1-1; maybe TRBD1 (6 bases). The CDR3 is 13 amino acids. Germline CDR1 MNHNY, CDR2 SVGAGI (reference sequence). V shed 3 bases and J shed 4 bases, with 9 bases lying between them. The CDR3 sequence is CASSYEGVTEAFF. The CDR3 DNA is TGTGCCAGCAGTTATGAGGGGGTCACTGAAGCTTTCTTT.

The CDR3 spells CASSGSSSSYNSPLHF. In DNA, the CDR3 is TGTGCCAGCAGTGGGTCGAGTAGCTCCTATAATTCACCCCTCCACTTT. The chain links TRBV6-1 to TRBJ1-6; D unresolved. CDR1 is MNHNS, CDR2 SASEGT, per germline. The CDR3 totals 16 residues. V shed 4 bases and J shed 0 bases, with 10 bases lying between them.

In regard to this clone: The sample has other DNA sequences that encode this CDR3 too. In DNA, the CDR3 is TGTGCCAGTAGTATAGGGACAGGGGGTAACCAGCCCCAGCATTTT. Its translation is CASSIGTGGNQPQHF. The genes are TRBV19 and TRBJ1-5; 10 bases are a match to TRBD1. This CDR3 is 15 amino acids long. The germline V gene encodes CDR1 LNHDA and CDR2 SQIVND (reference sequence). V lost 1 base to trimming and J lost 7 bases; unmatched junction nucleotides: 4. The complete variable domain, with remaining parts taken from reference TRBV19 and TRBJ1-5, reads DGGITQSPKYLFRKEGQNVTLSCEQNLNHDAMYWYRQDPGQGLRLIYYSQIVNDFQKGDIAEGYSVSREKKESFPLTVTSAQKNPTAFYLCASSIGTGGNQPQHFGDGTRLSIL.

The CDR3 loop is CSVEETGGNEQFF. The CDR3 nucleotides read TGCAGCGTTGAGGAGACAGGGGGTAATGAGCAGTTCTTC. J is TRBJ2-1 and V is TRBV29-1; the match to TRBD1 covers 9 bases. Germline values: CDR1 SQVTM, CDR2 ANQGSEA. This CDR3 comprises 13 residues. Trimming at V came to 3 bases and at J to 7 bases, leaving 4 bases not matched to a gene.

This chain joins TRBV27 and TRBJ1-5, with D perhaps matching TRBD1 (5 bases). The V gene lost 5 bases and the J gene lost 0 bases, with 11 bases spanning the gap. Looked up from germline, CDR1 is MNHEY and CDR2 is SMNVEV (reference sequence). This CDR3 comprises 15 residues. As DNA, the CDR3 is TGTGCCAGCAGTGTTGAAGGGGTTAGCAATCAGCCCCAGCATTTT. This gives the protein CASSVEGVSNQPQHF.

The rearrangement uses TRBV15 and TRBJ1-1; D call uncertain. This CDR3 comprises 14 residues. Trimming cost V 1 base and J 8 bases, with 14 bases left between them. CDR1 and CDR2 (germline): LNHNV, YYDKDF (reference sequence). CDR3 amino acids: CATSRVAKRHEAFF. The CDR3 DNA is TGTGCCACCAGCAGAGTGGCGAAACGCCACGAAGCTTTCTTT.

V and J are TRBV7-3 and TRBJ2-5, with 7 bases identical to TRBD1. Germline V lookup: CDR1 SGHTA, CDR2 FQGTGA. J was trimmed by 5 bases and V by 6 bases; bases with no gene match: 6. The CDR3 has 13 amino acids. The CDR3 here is CASSGRGGETQYF. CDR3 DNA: TGTGCCAGCAGTGGCCGAGGGGGCGAGACCCAGTACTTC.

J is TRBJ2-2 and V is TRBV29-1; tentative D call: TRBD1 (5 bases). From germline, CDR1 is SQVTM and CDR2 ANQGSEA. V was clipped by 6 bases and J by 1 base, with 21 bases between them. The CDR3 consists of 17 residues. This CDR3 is CSVVPTGSPLNTGELFF. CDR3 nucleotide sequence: TGCAGCGTCGTTCCTACAGGAAGCCCCTTGAACACCGGGGAGCTGTTTTTT.

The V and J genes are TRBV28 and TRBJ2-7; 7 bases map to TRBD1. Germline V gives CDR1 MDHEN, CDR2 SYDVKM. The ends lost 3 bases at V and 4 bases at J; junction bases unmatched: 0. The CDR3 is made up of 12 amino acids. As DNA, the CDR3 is TGTGCCAGCAGTTTGGGACAGTACGAGCAGTACTTC. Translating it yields CASSLGQYEQYF.

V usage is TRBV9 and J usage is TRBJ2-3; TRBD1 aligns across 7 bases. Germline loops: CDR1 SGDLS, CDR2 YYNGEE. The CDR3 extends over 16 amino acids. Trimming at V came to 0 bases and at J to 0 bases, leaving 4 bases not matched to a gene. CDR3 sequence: CASSVGTGESTDTQYF. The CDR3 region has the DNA TGTGCCAGCAGCGTAGGCACAGGGGAGAGCACAGATACGCAGTATTTT. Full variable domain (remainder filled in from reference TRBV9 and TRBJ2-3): DSGVTQTPKHLITATGQRVTLRCSPRSGDLSVYWYQQSLDQGLQFLIQYYNGEERAKGNILERFSAQQFPDLHSELNLSSLELGDSALYFCASSVGTGESTDTQYFGPGTRLTVL.

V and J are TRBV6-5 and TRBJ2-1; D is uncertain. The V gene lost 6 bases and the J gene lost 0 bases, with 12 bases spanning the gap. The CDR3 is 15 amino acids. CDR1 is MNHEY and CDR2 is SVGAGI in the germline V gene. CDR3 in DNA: TGTGCCAGCAGCGTTATACTAAGCTCCTACAATGAGCAGTTCTTC. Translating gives CASSVILSSYNEQFF.

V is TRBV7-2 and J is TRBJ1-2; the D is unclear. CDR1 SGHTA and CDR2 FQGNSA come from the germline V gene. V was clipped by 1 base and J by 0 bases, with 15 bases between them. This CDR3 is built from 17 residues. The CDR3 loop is CASSLVVRPEANYGYTF. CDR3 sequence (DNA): TGTGCCAGCAGCTTAGTGGTCAGGCCTGAAGCTAACTATGGCTACACCTTC.

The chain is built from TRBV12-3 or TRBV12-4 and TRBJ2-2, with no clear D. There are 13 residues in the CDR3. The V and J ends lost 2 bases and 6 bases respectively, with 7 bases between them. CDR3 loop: CASSLITAGELFF. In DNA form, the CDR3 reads TGTGCCAGCAGTTTAATAACAGCCGGGGAGCTGTTTTTT.

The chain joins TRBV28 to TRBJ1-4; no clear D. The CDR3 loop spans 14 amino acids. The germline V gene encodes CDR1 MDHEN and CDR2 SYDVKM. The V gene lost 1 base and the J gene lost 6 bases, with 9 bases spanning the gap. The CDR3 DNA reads TGTGCCAGCAGTTTATCGGGCAAGCATGAAAAACTGTTTTTT. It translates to CASSLSGKHEKLFF. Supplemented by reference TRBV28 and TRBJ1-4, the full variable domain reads DVKVTQSSRYLVKRTGEKVFLECVQDMDHENMFWYRQDPGLGLRLIYFSYDVKMKEKGDIPEGYSVSREKKERFSLILESASTNQTSMYLCASSLSGKHEKLFFGSGTQLSVL.

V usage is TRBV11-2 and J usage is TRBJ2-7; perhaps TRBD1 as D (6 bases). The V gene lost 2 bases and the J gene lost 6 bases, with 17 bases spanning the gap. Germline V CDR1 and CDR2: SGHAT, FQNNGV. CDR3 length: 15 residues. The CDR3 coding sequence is TGTGCCAGCAGCTTACGAGGACCTGGGGGCGGCGAGCAGTACTTC. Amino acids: CASSLRGPGGGEQYF.

CDR3 residues: CASSWGTGGYEQYF. The CDR3 DNA follows: TGTGCCAGCAGCTGGGGGACAGGGGGCTACGAGCAGTACTTC. The chain carries TRBV7-2 and TRBJ2-7, with 11 positions matching TRBD1. Germline values: CDR1 SGHTA, CDR2 FQGNSA. This CDR3 region has 14 residues. V shed 4 bases and J 3 bases; nucleotides not matched to a gene: 2.

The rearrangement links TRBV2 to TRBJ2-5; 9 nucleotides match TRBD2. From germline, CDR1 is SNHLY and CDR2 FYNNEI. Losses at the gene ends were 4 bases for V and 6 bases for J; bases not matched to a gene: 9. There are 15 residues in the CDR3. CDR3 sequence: CASSGAAGGTQTQYF. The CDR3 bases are TGTGCCAGCAGTGGTGCAGCGGGAGGTACGCAGACCCAGTACTTC. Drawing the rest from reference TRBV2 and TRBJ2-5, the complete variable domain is EPEVTQTPSHQVTQMGQEVILRCVPISNHLYFYWYRQILGQKVEFLVSFYNNEISEKSEIFDDQFSVERPDGSNFTLKIRSTKLEDSAMYFCASSGAAGGTQTQYFGPGTRLLVL.

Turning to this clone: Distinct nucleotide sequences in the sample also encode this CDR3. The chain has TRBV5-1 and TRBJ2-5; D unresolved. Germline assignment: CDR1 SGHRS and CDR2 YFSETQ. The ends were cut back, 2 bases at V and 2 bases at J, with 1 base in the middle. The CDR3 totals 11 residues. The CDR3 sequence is CASSFQETQYF. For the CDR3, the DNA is TGCGCCAGCAGCTTTCAAGAGACCCAGTACTTC. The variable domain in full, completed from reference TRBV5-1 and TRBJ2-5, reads KAGVTQTPRYLIKTRGQQVTLSCSPISGHRSVSWYQQTPGQGLQFLFEYFSETQRNKGNFPGRFSGRQFSNSRSEMNVSTLELGDSALYLCASSFQETQYFGPGTRLLVL.

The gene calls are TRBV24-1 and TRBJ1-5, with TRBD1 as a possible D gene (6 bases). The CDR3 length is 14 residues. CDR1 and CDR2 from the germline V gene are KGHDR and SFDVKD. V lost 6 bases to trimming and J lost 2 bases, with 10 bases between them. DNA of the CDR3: TGTGCCACCAGTAGGTCAGGGGGCAATCAGCCCCAGCATTTT. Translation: CATSRSGGNQPQHF.

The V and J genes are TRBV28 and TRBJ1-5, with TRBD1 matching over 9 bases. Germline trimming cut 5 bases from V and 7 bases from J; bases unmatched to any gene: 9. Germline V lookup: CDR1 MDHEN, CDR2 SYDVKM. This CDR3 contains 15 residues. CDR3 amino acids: CASSPSRDRAQPQHF. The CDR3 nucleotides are TGTGCCAGCAGTCCATCCCGGGACAGGGCCCAGCCCCAGCATTTT.

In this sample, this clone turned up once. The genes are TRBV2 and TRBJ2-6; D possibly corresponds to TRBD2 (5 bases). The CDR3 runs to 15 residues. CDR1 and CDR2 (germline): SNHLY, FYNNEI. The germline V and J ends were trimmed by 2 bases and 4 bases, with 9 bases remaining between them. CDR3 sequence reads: CASSELGSGANVLTF. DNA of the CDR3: TGTGCCAGCAGTGAATTAGGGAGCGGGGCCAACGTCCTGACTTTC.

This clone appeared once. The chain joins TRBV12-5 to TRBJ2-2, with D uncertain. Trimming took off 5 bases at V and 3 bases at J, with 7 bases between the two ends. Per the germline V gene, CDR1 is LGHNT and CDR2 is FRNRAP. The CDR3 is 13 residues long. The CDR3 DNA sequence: TGTGCTAGTGGTCTCCGGGACACCGGGGAGCTGTTTTTT. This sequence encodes CASGLRDTGELFF.

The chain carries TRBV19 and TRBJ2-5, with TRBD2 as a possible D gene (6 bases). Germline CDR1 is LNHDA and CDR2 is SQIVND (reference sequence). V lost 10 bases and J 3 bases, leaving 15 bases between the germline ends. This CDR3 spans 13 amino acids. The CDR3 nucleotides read TGTGCCACAAGAGGACGGACTAAAGAGACCCAGTACTTC. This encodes CATRGRTKETQYF.

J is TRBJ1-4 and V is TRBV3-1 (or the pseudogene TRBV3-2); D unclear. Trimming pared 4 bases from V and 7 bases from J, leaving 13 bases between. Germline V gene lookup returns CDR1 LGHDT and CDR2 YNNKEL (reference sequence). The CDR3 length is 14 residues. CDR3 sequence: CASSPTAGGEKLFF. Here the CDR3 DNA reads TGTGCCAGCAGCCCAACGGCAGGCGGTGAAAAACTGTTTTTT.

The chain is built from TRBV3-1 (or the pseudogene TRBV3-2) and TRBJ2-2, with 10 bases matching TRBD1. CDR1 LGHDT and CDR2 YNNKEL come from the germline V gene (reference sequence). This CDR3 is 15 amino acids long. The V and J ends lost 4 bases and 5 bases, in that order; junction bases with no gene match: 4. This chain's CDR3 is CASSLGQGKTGELFF. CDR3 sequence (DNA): TGTGCCAGCAGCCTGGGACAGGGGAAGACCGGGGAGCTGTTTTTT.

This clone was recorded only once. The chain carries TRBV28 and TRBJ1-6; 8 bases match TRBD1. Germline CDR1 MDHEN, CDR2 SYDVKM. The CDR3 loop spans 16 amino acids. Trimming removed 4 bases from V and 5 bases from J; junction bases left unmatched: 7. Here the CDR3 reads CASSSPDRANNSPLHF. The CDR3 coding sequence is TGTGCCAGCAGTTCACCGGACAGGGCCAATAATTCACCCCTCCACTTT.

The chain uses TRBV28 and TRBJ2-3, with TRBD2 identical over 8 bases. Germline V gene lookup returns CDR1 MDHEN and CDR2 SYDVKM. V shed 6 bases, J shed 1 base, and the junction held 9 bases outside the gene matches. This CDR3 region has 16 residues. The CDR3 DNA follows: TGTGCCAGCAGAAGTCTGCGGGAGGAGGGCACAGATACGCAGTATTTT. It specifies CASRSLREEGTDTQYF. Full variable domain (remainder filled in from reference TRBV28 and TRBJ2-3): DVKVTQSSRYLVKRTGEKVFLECVQDMDHENMFWYRQDPGLGLRLIYFSYDVKMKEKGDIPEGYSVSREKKERFSLILESASTNQTSMYLCASRSLREEGTDTQYFGPGTRLTVL.

CDR3: CASSWRGTVFYEQYF. In DNA, the CDR3 is TGTGCCAGCAGCTGGAGAGGGACAGTCTTCTACGAGCAGTACTTC. The V and J genes are TRBV5-6 and TRBJ2-7; 7 positions match TRBD1. Germline V gene lookup returns CDR1 SGHDT and CDR2 YYEEEE. The V gene end was trimmed by 3 bases and the J gene end by 3 bases; junction bases not matched to a gene: 9. The CDR3 loop spans 15 amino acids.

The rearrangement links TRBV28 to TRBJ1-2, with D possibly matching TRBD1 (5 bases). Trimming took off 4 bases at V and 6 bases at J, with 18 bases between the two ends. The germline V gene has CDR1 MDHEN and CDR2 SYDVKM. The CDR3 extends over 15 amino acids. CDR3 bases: TGTGCCAGCAGTTCCCAGATGACCGTACAGGATGGCTACACCTTC. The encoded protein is CASSSQMTVQDGYTF.